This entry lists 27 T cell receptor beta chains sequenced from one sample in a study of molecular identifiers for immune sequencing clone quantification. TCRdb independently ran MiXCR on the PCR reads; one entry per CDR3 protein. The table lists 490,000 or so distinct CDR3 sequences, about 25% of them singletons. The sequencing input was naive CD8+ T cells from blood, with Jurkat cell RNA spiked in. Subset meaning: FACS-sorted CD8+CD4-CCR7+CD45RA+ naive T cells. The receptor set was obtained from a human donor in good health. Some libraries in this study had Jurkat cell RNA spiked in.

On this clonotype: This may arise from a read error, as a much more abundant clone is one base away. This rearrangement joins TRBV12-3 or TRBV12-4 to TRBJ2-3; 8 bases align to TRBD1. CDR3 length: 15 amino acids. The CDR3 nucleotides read TGTGCCAGCAGTCAAGTGGCAGGGGGCACAGGTACGCAGTATTTT. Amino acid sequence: CASSQVAGGTGTQYF.

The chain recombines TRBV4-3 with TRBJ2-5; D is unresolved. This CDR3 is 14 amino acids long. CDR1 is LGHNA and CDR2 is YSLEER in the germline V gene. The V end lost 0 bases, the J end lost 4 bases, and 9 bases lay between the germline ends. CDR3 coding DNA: TGCGCCAGCAGCCAAGACGGGTTCTTAGAGACCCAGTACTTC. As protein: CASSQDGFLETQYF.

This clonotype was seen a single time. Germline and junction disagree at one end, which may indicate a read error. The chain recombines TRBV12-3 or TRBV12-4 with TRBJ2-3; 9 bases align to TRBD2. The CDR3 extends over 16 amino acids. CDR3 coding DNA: TGTGCCGGCAGGTCTCGGATAGCGGGGGACGCGGGTGCGCAGTATTTT. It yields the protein CAGRSRIAGDAGAQYF.

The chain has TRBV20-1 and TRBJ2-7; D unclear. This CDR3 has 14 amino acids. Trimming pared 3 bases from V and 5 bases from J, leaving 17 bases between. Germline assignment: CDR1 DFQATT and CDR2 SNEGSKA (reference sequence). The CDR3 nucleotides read TGCAGTGCTAGGTTCCTAAAGTTGTCCCACGAGCAGTACTTC. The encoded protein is CSARFLKLSHEQYF.

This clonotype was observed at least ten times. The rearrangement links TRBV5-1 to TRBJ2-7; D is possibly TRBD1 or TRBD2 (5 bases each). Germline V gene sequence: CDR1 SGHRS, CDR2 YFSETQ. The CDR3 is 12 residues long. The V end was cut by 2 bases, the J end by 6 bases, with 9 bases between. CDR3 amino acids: CASSFQGVEQYF. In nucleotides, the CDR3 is TGCGCCAGCAGCTTCCAGGGAGTCGAGCAGTACTTC.

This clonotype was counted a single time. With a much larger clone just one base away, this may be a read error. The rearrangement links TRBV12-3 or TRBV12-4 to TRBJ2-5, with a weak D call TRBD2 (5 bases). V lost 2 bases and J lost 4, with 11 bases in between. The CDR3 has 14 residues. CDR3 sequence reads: CASSLRGYPETQYF. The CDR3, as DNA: TGTGCCAGCAGTTTACGAGGGTATCCAGAGACCCAGTACTTC.

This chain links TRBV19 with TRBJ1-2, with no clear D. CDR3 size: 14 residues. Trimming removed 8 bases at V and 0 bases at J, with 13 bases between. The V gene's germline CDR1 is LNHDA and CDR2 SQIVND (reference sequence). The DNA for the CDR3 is TGTGCCAGTTCCACCTGGCCGCCTAACTATGGCTACACCTTC. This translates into CASSTWPPNYGYTF.

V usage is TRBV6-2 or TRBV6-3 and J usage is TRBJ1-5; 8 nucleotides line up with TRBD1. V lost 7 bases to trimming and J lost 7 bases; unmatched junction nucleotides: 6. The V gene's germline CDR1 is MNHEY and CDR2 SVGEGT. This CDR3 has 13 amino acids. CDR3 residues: CASTQGARQPQHF. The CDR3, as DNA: TGTGCCAGCACGCAGGGGGCAAGGCAGCCCCAGCATTTT.

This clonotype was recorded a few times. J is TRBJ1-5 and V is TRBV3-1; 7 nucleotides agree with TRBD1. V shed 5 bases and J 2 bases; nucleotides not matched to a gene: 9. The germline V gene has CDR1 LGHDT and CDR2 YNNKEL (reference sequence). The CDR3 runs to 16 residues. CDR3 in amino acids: CASSEGQAAGNQPQHF. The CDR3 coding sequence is TGTGCCAGCAGCGAAGGACAGGCCGCGGGCAATCAGCCCCAGCATTTT.

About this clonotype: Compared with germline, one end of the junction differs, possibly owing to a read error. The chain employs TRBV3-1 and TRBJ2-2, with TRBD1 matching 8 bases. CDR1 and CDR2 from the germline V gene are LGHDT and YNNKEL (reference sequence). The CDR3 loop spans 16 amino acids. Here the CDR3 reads CASSQSQGAIPGELFF. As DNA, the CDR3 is TGTGCCAGCAGCCAATCCCAGGGGGCAATCCCCGGGGAGCTGTTCTTT.

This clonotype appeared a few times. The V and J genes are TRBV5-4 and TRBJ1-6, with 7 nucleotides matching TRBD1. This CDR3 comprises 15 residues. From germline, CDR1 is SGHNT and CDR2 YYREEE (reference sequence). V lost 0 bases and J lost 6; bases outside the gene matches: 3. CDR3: CASSLGAGGNSPLHF. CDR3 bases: TGTGCCAGCAGCTTGGGTGCAGGGGGTAATTCACCCCTCCACTTT.

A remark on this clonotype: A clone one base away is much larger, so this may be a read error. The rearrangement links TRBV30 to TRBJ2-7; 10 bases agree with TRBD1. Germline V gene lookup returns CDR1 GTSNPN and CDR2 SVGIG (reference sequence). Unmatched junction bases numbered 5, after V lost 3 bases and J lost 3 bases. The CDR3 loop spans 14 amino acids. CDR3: CAWRRQGASYEQYF. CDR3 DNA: TGTGCCTGGAGGAGACAGGGGGCAAGCTACGAGCAGTACTTC.

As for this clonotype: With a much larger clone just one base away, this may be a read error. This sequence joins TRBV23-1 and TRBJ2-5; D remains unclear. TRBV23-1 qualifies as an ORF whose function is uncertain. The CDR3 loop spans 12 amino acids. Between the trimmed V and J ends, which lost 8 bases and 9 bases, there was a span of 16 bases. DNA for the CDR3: TGCGCCAGCGCCACCCTCCTAAGGGCCCAGTACTTC. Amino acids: CASATLLRAQYF.

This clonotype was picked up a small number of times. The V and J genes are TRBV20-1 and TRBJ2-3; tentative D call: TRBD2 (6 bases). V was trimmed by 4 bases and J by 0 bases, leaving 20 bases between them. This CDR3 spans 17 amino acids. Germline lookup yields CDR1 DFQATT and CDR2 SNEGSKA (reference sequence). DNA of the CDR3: TGCAGTGCTATCCCGAGACTAGACGACATTAGCACAGATACGCAGTATTTT. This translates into CSAIPRLDDISTDTQYF.

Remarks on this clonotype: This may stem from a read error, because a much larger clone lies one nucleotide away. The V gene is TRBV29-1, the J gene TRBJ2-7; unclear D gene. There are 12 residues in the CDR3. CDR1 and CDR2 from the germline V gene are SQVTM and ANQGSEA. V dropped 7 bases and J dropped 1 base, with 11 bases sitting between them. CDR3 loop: CSAERLSYEQYF. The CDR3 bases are TGCAGCGCGGAGAGACTTTCCTACGAGCAGTACTTC.

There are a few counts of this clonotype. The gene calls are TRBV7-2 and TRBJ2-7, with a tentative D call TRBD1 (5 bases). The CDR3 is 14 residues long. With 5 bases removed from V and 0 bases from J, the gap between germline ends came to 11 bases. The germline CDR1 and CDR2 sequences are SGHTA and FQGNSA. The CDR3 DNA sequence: TGTGCCAGCAGCGATAGGGGTTACTCCTACGAGCAGTACTTC. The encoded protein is CASSDRGYSYEQYF.

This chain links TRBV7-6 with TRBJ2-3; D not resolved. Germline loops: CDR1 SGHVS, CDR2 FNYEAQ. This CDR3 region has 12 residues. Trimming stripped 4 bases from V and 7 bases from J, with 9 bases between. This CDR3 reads CASSSPTNTQYF. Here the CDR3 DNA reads TGTGCCAGCAGCTCCCCCACTAATACGCAGTATTTT.

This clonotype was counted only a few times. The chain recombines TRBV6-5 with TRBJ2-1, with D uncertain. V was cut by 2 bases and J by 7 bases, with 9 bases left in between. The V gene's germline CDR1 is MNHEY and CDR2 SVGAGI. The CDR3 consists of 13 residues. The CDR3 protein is CASSYDPFNEQFF. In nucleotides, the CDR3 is TGTGCCAGCAGTTACGATCCGTTTAATGAGCAGTTCTTC.

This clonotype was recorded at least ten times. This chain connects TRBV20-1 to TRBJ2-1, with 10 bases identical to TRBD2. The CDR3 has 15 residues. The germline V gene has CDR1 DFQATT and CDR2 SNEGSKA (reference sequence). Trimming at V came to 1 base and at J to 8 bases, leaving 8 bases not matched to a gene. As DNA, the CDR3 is TGCAGTGCTAGAGGGAGGGCTAGCGGGAGATATGAGCAGTTCTTC. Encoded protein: CSARGRASGRYEQFF.

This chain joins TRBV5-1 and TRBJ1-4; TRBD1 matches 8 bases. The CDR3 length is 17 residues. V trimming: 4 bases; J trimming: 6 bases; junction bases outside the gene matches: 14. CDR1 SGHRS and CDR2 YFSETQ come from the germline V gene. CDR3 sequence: CASSRAATGGTYEKLFF. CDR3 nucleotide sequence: TGCGCCAGCAGCCGGGCCGCTACAGGGGGTACTTATGAAAAACTGTTTTTT.

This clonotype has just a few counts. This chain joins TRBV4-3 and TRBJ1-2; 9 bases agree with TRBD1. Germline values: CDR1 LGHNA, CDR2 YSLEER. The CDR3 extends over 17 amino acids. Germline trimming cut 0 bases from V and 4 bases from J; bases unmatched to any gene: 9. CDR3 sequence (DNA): TGCGCCAGCAGCCAAGATAGGGGGACAGGGTCGGTCTATGGCTACACCTTC. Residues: CASSQDRGTGSVYGYTF.

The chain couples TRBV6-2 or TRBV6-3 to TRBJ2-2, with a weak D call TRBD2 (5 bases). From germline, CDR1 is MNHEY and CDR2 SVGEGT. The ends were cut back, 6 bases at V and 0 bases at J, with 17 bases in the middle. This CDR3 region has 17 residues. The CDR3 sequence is CASSHREGRTNTGELFF. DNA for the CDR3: TGTGCCAGCAGCCACCGTGAGGGCAGGACGAACACCGGGGAGCTGTTTTTT.

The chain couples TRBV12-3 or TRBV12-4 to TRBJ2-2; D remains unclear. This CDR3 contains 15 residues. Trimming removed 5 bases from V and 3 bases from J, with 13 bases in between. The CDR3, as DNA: TGTGCCAGCAGTACCCCCCGGGTCCACACCGGGGAGCTGTTTTTT. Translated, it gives CASSTPRVHTGELFF.

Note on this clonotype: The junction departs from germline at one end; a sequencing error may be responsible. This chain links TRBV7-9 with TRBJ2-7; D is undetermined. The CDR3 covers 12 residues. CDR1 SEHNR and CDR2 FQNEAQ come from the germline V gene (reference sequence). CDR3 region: CASSLTTYEQCF. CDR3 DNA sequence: TGTGCCAGCAGCCTCACTACATACGAGCAGTGCTTC.

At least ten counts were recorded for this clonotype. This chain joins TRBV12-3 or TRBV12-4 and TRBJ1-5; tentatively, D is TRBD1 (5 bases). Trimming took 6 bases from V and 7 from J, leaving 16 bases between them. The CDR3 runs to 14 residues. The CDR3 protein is CASSTVEGAQPQHF. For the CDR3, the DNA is TGTGCCAGCAGCACCGTTGAAGGGGCCCAGCCCCAGCATTTT.

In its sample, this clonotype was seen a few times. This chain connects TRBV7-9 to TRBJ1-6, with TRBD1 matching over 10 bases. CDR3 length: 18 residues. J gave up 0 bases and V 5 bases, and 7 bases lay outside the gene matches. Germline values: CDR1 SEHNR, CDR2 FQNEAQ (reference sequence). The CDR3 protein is CASSRGRTGGSYNSPLHF. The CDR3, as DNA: TGTGCCAGCAGCCGGGGAAGGACAGGGGGCTCCTATAATTCACCCCTCCACTTT.

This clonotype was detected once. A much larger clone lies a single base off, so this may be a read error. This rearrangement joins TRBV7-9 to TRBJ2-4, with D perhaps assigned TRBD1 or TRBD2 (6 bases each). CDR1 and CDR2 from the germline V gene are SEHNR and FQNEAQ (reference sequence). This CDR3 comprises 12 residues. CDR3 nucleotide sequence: TGTGCCAGCAGCGCAGGGGCGGGGATTCTGTACTTC. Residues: CASSAGAGILYF.